Detailed here is one T cell receptor (beta chain). Its antigen remains unidentified. Produced via immunoSEQ multiplex PCR; TCRdb's table is partial and in-frame only. Of 35,000 to 50,000 clones in the sample, about 95% were seen once. The data are from a study of Tregs in tolerant kidney transplant recipients. Sequenced material: Tregs from blood cultured with allogeneic cells. The source of this sequence is a human donor in good health.

CDR3 loop: CASSTTGTVSEKLFF. In DNA, the CDR3 is TGTGCCAGCTCAACGACCGGGACAGTAAGTGAAAAACTGTTTTTT. The chain carries TRBV18 and TRBJ1-4; 7 bases are shared with TRBD1. The trim removed 5 bases at V and 7 bases at J, leaving 10 bases unmatched. In germline, CDR1 is KGHSH, CDR2 LQKENI. The length of the CDR3 is 15 residues.